This T cell receptor (beta chain) was identified during a study of blood T cells in healthy people across ages. CDR1 is MNHEY and CDR2 is SMNVEV in the germline V gene (reference sequence). The CDR3 runs to 16 residues. This clonotype has a handful of counts. Its target is unknown. Caucasian, healthy and from Russia, the donors were aged between about 6 and 90. General study results and limits: Diversity of TCR beta correlated strongly with naive T cell percentage. Both higher diversity and more naive CD4+ cells marked long-lived donors when set against aged donors. Per million T cells, TCR beta diversity dropped about linearly as age rose.

Using a J-beta primer mix together with a sample-barcoded 5' primer, a second PCR was run for about 6 to 12 cycles. One entry per CDR3 protein, called by TCRdb with MiXCR from the 5' RACE reads. The sample lists nearly 800,000 distinct CDR3 sequences, 25% seen once, with 3% to 4.5% in the top ten. This sample also belongs to another study, concerning T cells of mothers and their children.

The rearrangement uses TRBV27 and TRBJ2-5; possibly TRBD1 for D (8 bases). The DNA end lines up better with TRBJ2-7; the J call may be wrong. The clonotype originates from a boy between 5 and 17 years old in good health. The specimen was blood. In DNA, the CDR3 is TGTGCCAGCAGTACCACAGGGGGGGGACGCCCCGGCGAGCAGTACTTC. It specifies CASSTTGGGRPGEQYF.